This T cell receptor beta chain was captured by sequencing in a study of Graves' ophthalmopathy and Graves' hyperthyroidism. RNA served as the template for amplifying TCR beta CDR3 regions. HTBI-primed first-round RT-PCR preceded second-round multiplex PCR. TCRdb reprocessed the multiplex PCR reads with MiXCR, giving one entry per CDR3 protein. The table shows 170,000 or so distinct CDR3 sequences, with over 35% occurring only once. This clonotype was sampled from a woman aged 40-49 years with Graves' ophthalmopathy. Sequences were obtained from peripheral blood.

The CDR3 DNA follows: TGTGCCAGCAGTTTCGGACAGGGCCTAAACACTGAAGCTTTCTTT. The encoded protein is CASSFGQGLNTEAFF. The chain employs TRBV12-3 or TRBV12-4 and TRBJ1-1; 8 bases line up with TRBD1. The CDR3 sequence is 15 residues long. Trimming cost V 3 bases and J 2 bases; bases outside gene matches: 5.